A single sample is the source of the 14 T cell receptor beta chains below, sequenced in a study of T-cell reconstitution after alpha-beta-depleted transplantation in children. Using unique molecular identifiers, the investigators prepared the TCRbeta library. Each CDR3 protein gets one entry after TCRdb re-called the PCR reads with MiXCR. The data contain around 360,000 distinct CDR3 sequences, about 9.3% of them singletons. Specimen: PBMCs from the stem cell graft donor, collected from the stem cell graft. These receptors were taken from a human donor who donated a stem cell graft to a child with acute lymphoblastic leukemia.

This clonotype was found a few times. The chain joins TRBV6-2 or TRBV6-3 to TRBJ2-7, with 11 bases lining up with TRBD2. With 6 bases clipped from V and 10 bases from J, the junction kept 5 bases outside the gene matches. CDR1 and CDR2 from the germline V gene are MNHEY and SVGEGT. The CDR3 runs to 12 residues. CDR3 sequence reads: CASRASGRPQYF. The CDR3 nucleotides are TGTGCCAGCAGAGCTAGCGGGAGGCCCCAGTACTTC.

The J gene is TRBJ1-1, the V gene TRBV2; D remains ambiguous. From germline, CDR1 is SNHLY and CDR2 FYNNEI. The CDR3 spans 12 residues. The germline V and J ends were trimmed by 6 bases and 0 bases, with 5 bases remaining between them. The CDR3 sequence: CASRDLNTEAFF. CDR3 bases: TGTGCCAGCAGGGATTTGAACACTGAAGCTTTCTTT.

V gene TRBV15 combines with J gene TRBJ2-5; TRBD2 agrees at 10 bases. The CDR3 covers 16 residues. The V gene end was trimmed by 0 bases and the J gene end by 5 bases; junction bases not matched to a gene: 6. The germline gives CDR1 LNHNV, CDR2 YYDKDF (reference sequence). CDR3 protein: CATSREDLAGAETQYF. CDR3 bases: TGTGCCACCAGCAGAGAAGACCTAGCGGGAGCGGAGACCCAGTACTTC.

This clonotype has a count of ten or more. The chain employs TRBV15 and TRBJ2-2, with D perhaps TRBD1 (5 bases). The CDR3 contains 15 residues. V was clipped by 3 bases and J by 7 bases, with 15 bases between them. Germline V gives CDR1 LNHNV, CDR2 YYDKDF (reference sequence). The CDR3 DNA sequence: TGTGCCACCAGCAGTCTCCAGGGTTTGAACGGGGAGCTGTTTTTT. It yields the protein CATSSLQGLNGELFF.

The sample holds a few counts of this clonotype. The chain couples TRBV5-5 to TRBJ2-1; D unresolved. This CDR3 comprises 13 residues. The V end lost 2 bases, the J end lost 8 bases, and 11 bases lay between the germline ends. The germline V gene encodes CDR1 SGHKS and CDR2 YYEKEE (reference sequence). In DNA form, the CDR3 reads TGTGCCAGCAGCTTCCCTGGATGGGATGAGCAGTTCTTC. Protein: CASSFPGWDEQFF. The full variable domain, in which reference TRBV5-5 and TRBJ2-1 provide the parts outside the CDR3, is DAGVTQSPTHLIKTRGQQVTLRCSPISGHKSVSWYQQVLGQGPQFIFQYYEKEERGRGNFPDRFSARQFPNYSSELNVNALLLGDSALYLCASSFPGWDEQFFGPGTRLTVL.

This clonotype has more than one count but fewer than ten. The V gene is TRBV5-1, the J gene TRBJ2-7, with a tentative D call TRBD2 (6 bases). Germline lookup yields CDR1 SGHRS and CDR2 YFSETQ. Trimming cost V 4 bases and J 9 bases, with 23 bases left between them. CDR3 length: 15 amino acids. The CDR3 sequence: CASSPGEVIPTRQYF. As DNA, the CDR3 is TGCGCCAGCAGCCCGGGGGAGGTGATTCCTACGAGGCAGTACTTC.

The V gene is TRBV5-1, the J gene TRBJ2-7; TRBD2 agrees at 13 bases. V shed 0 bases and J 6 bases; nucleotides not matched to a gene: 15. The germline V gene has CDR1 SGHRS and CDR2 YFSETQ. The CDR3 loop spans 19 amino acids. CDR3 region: CASSLAYPNGLAGASEQYF. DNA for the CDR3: TGCGCCAGCAGCTTGGCCTACCCCAATGGACTAGCGGGAGCCTCCGAGCAGTACTTC.

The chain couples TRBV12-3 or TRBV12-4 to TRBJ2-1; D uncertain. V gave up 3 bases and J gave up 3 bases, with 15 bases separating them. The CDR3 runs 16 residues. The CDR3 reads CASSLSSLSLYNEQFF. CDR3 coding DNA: TGTGCCAGCAGTTTGAGTTCCCTATCCCTCTACAATGAGCAGTTCTTC.

The chain's CDR3 is CSAQTGIRPEAFF. CDR3 bases: TGCAGCGCCCAGACAGGGATCAGGCCTGAAGCTTTCTTT. The chain carries TRBV29-1 and TRBJ1-1; 7 bases fit TRBD1. The germline gives CDR1 SQVTM, CDR2 ANQGSEA. J gave up 6 bases and V 7 bases, and 11 bases lay outside the gene matches. CDR3 length: 13 amino acids.

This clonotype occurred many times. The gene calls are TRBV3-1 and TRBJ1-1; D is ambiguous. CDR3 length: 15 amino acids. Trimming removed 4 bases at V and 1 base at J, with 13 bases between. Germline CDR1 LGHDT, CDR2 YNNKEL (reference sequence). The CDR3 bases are TGTGCCAGCAGCCGCGCGGGCGGAGGGAACACTGAAGCTTTCTTT. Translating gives CASSRAGGGNTEAFF.

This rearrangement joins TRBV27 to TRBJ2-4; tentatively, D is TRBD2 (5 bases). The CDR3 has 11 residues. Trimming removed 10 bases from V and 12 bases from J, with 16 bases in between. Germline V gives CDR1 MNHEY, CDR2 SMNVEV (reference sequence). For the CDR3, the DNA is TGTGCCACTTCGACTTCGGGAAGTCAGTACTTC. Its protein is CATSTSGSQYF.

CDR3 coding DNA: TGTGCCAGCAGCTTACGGGGCGGAGACTATGGCTACACCTTC. Its translation: CASSLRGGDYGYTF. The V call is TRBV7-2, the J call TRBJ1-2; possibly TRBD1 for D (5 bases). Trimming cost V 2 bases and J 3 bases, with 10 bases left between them. CDR1 is SGHTA and CDR2 is FQGNSA in the germline V gene. This CDR3 region has 14 residues.

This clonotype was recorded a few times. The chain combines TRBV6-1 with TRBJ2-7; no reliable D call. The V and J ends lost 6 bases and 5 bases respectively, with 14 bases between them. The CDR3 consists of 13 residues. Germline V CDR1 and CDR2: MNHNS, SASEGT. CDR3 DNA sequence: TGTGCCAGCAGGCCGTCGACATCTGACGAGCAGTACTTC. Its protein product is CASRPSTSDEQYF.

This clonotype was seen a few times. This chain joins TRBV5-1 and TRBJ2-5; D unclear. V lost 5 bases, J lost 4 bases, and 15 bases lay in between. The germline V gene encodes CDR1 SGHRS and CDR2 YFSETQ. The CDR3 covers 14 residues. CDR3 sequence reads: CASRQALKGETQYF. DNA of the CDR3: TGCGCCAGCAGGCAGGCTTTGAAGGGAGAGACCCAGTACTTC. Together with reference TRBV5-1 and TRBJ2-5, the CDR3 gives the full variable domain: KAGVTQTPRYLIKTRGQQVTLSCSPISGHRSVSWYQQTPGQGLQFLFEYFSETQRNKGNFPGRFSGRQFSNSRSEMNVSTLELGDSALYLCASRQALKGETQYFGPGTRLLVL.